This paragraph reports one TCR beta chain. These data belong to a study of blood T cell repertoires in COVID-19. Assay: immunoSEQ multiplex PCR; the TCRdb copy retains only in-frame clones and omits some. The data show about 230,000 clones, with just over 85% seen just once and 11% held by the top ten. The CDR3 sequence is 16 residues long. Germline values: CDR1 LGHDT, CDR2 YNNKEL (reference sequence). With 1 base removed from V and 1 base from J, the gap between germline ends came to 10 bases. The specimen was peripheral blood. The chain uses TRBV3-1 (or the pseudogene TRBV3-2) and TRBJ2-2, with a weak D call TRBD2 (5 bases). The source is a man aged 50-59 years with COVID-19, enrolled during active disease. Here the CDR3 reads CASSQGGRQNTGELFF. The CDR3 DNA follows: TGTGCCAGCAGCCAAGGTGGGAGACAGAACACCGGGGAGCTGTTTTTT.